The 5 T cell receptor beta chains below all came from one sample that was sequenced in a study of blood T cells in healthy people across ages. A second PCR, run for about 6 to 11 cycles, used a sample-barcoded 5' primer plus a J-beta primer mix. MiXCR, applied by TCRdb to the 5' RACE reads, yields one record per CDR3 protein. The sample yields roughly 680,000 distinct CDR3 sequences, over 40% seen once. Sequenced: blood. These receptors came from a woman older than 75 in good health.

The CDR3 nucleotides read TGTGCCAGCGGACCGCCACAGGACAGGGGGCTTGGCGATACGCAGTATTTT. Protein sequence: CASGPPQDRGLGDTQYF. V and J are TRBV27 and TRBJ2-3; 11 bases align to TRBD1. This CDR3 comprises 17 residues. Germline V CDR1 and CDR2: MNHEY, SMNVEV (reference sequence). Trimming removed 8 bases from V and 6 bases from J; junction bases left unmatched: 16.

With respect to this clonotype: This may come from a read error, since a much larger clone is one base off. The chain carries TRBV12-3 or TRBV12-4 and TRBJ2-3; D perhaps matches TRBD2 (5 bases). V was clipped by 8 bases and J by 0 bases, with 12 bases between them. CDR3 size: 14 residues. The CDR3, as DNA: TGTGCCAGCGAGCAGAGGGCTAGCACAGATACGCAGTATTTT. Protein: CASEQRASTDTQYF.

Remarks on this clonotype: A much larger clone is a single base away; this may be a read error. The V gene is TRBV12-3 or TRBV12-4, the J gene TRBJ2-7; no definite D call. Trimming stripped 3 bases from V and 4 bases from J, with 13 bases between. This CDR3 is 14 amino acids long. Written as DNA, the CDR3 is TGTGCCAGCAGTTTCGGGCAGTGGGCTTACGAGCAGTACTTC. Encoded protein: CASSFGQWAYEQYF.

This clonotype occurred many times. Written as DNA, the CDR3 is TGCAGCGTTGAGTATAATGGACGCGAAGCTTTCTTT. It codes for CSVEYNGREAFF. The rearrangement links TRBV29-1 to TRBJ1-1; D gene ambiguous. From germline, CDR1 is SQVTM and CDR2 ANQGSEA. The V gene lost 3 bases and the J gene lost 8 bases, with 13 bases spanning the gap. This CDR3 is 12 amino acids long.

The chain recombines TRBV28 with TRBJ2-7; D gene unclear. Germline CDR1 MDHEN, CDR2 SYDVKM. The V end lost 7 bases, the J end lost 1 base, and 14 bases lay between the germline ends. CDR3 size: 14 residues. The DNA of the CDR3 is TGTGCCAGCACCCCCCGGAGTAGATCCTACGAGCAGTACTTC. Residues: CASTPRSRSYEQYF. Together with reference TRBV28 and TRBJ2-7, the CDR3 gives the full variable domain: DVKVTQSSRYLVKRTGEKVFLECVQDMDHENMFWYRQDPGLGLRLIYFSYDVKMKEKGDIPEGYSVSREKKERFSLILESASTNQTSMYLCASTPRSRSYEQYFGPGTRLTVT.